The 5 T cell receptor beta chains listed next were all sequenced from one sample in a study of blood T cell repertoires in COVID-19. Sequenced by immunoSEQ multiplex PCR; TCRdb stores in-frame clones only, minus some. The table records 85,000 to 95,000 clones, approximately 86% of them present only once. Sequenced input: peripheral blood. The source of these receptors is a woman aged 80 or over with acute or convalescent COVID-19.

This clone was recorded only once. The CDR3 is CASSLDRGLAQYF. For the CDR3, the DNA is TGTGCCAGCAGCTTAGATCGAGGGTTGGCGCAGTACTTC. The chain links TRBV11-2 to TRBJ2-7; D is perhaps TRBD2 (5 bases). Germline V gene sequence: CDR1 SGHAT, CDR2 FQNNGV. The CDR3 totals 13 residues. The V gene lost 0 bases and the J gene lost 9 bases, with 12 bases spanning the gap.

The chain combines TRBV15 with TRBJ1-4; tentative D call: TRBD1 (5 bases). Trimming took 6 bases from V and 1 from J, leaving 15 bases between them. CDR1 is LNHNV and CDR2 is YYDKDF in the germline V gene (reference sequence). This CDR3 is built from 16 residues. Here the CDR3 reads CATSPQGGKTNEKLFF. The CDR3 DNA reads TGTGCCACCAGTCCCCAGGGTGGGAAAACTAATGAAAAACTGTTTTTT.

This chain links TRBV27 with TRBJ1-3; 11 positions agree with TRBD1. J was trimmed by 4 bases and V by 6 bases; bases with no gene match: 2. This CDR3 contains 14 residues. The germline V gene has CDR1 MNHEY and CDR2 SMNVEV (reference sequence). This chain's CDR3 is CASRDRGPGNTIYF. CDR3 nucleotide sequence: TGTGCCAGCAGGGACAGGGGGCCAGGAAACACCATATATTTT.

The gene calls are TRBV7-2 and TRBJ1-2; possible D gene TRBD1, 5 bases. Germline V gene data show CDR1 as SGHTA and CDR2 as FQGNSA. V was trimmed by 5 bases and J by 6 bases, leaving 22 bases between them. This CDR3 contains 16 residues. The DNA of the CDR3 is TGTGCCAGCAGCAAAAATGGGCGGGGGACTGCTAATGGCTACACCTTC. This sequence encodes CASSKNGRGTANGYTF.

The gene calls are TRBV28 and TRBJ2-7; possible D gene TRBD2, 6 bases. Germline-derived CDR1 and CDR2 are MDHEN and SYDVKM. CDR3 size: 17 residues. V was trimmed by 7 bases and J by 5 bases, leaving 27 bases between them. The CDR3 is CASKSGREGLIGDEQYF. DNA for the CDR3: TGTGCCAGCAAATCGGGGCGGGAAGGCCTTATCGGGGACGAGCAGTACTTC.